Sequencing of this T cell receptor beta chain was carried out in a study of post-analysis software for immune sequencing data. Turning to this clonotype: Its antigen is as yet unknown.

Prepared libraries of TCR beta cDNA carried unique molecular identifiers. TCRdb re-called the PCR reads through MiXCR, storing one row per CDR3 protein. The sample contains approximately 770,000 distinct CDR3 sequences, roughly 46% of which appear only once. The CDR3 sequence is 13 residues long. CDR1 and CDR2 (germline): SQVTM, ANQGSEA. V was shortened by 2 bases and J by 4 bases, with 11 bases between the two germline ends. Study-wide results and caveats: With F measure, samples from one preparation batch clustered together strongly. Significantly lower normalized Chao1 diversity was seen in multiple sclerosis patients than in controls. Patients used about 5 TRBV segments, including TRBV5-6, TRBV5-1 and TRBV20-1, more often than controls.

The receptor comes from a girl aged 10-17 years with multiple sclerosis. The sequencing sample was made of blood. This chain connects TRBV29-1 to TRBJ1-1; a weak D match, TRBD1 (6 bases). The CDR3 DNA reads as TGCAGCGTTGAAACAGGGATGGGCACTGAAGCTTTCTTT. It encodes CSVETGMGTEAFF.